This T cell receptor beta chain came from a study of T cells in Graves' hyperthyroidism and ophthalmopathy. This clonotype has at least ten counts. RNA transcripts gave rise to amplified TCR beta CDR3 regions. A first-round RT-PCR of the TCR CDR3 used the HTBI primer set. MiXCR was run by TCRdb on the multiplex PCR reads, yielding one entry per CDR3 protein. Of 380,000 or so distinct CDR3 sequences listed, 13% are singletons. Trimming cost V 6 bases and J 4 bases, with 13 bases left between them. The CDR3 consists of 14 residues. The chain carries TRBV12-3 or TRBV12-4 and TRBJ1-3, with D possibly being TRBD1 (5 bases). The TCR was taken from a man aged 30 to 45 with Graves' hyperthyroidism that later progressed to Graves' ophthalmopathy. Source material: blood. The CDR3 spells CASSLGALGNTIYF. In DNA, the CDR3 is TGTGCCAGCAGCCTCGGGGCATTGGGAAACACCATATATTTT.